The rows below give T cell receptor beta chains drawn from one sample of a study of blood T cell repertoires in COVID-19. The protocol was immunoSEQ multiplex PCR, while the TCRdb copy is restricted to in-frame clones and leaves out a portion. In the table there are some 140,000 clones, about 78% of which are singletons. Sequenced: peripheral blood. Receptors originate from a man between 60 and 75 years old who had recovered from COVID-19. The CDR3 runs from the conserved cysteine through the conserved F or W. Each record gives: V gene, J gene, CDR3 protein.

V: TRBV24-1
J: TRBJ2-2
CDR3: CATSDLRGSSFTNTGELFF

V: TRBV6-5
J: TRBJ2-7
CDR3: CASSRQGANEQYF

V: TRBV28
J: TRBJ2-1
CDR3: CASSSFTQGSTYNEQFF

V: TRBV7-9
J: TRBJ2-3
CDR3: CASSAGTSGRGSTDTQYF

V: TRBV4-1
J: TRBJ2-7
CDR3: CASSQSWDSLREQYF

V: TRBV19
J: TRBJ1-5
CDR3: CASSIFQGTGQPQHF

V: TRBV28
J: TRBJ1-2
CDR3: CASSFGQGAYGYTF

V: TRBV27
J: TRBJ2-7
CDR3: CASSLGLTRGEQYF

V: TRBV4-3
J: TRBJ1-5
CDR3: CASSQDWDRDNQPQHF

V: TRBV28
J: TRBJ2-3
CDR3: CASSASVAGGETDTQYF

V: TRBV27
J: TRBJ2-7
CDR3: CASSLGTGTGAYEQYF

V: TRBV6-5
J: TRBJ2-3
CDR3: CASSSTGGRDTQYF

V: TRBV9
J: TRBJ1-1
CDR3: CASSPPGRGAGTEAFF

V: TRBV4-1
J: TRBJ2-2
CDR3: CASSQDGTGIAGELFF

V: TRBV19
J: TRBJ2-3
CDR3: CASSISLARGRDTQYF

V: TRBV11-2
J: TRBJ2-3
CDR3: CASSLDRGWTDTQYF

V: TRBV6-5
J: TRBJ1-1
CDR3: CASSYDSGNTEAFF

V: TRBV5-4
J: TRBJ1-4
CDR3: CASSSTGGGEKLFF

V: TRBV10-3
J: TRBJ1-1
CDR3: CAISDTVNTEAFF

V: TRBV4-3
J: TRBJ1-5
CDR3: CASSPGQGNQPQHF

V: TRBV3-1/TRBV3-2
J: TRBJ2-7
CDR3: CASSSGGSSSYEQYF

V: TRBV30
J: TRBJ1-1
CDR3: CAWSRWPSEAFF

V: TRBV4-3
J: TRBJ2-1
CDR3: CASSQDWMSGRPNEQFF

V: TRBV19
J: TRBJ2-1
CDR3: CASSLRGGWGNEQFF

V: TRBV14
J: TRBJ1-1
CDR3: CASSQQGASEAFF

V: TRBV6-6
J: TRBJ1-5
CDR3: CASSRQGPRGPQHF

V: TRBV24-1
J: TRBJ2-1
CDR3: CATSDTAGGPYNEQFF

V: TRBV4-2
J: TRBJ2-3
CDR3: CASSPGIQPTGTDTQYF

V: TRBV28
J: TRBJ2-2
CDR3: CASSLLTGGNTGELFF

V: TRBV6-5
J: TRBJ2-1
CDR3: CASTKSSLVNEQFF

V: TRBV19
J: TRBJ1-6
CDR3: CASSVDRGSSPLHF

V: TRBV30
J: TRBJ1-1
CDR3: CAWSPTGTEAFF

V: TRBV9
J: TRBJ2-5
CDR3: CASTARPGETQYF

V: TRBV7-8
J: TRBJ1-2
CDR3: CASSLETGRHGYTF

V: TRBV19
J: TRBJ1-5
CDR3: CASSIPDRDPHF

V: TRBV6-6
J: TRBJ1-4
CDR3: CASRLTTGGSNEKLFF

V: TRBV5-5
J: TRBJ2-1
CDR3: CASSLSVAEGLNEQFF

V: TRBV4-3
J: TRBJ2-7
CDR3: CASSLAAGTGNEQYF

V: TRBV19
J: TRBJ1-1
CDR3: CASSIITGGTEAFF

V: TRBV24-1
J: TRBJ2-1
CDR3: CATSERFNEQFF

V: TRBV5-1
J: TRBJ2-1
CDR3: CASSLDRYNEQFF

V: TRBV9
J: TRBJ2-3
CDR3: CASSYLAHPTDTQYF

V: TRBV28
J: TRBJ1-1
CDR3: CASSLHRGNTEAFF

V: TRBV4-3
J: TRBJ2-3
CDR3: CASSRTGGLRTDTQYF

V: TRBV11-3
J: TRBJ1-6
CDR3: CASSLDGTENSPLHF

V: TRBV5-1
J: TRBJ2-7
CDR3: CASSLVPARGSPYEQYF

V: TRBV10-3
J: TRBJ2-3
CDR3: CAISESKGVDTQYF

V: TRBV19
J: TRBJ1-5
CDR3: CASSIRDNDQPQHF

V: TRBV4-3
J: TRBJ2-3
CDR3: CASSQSSGNGYTQYF

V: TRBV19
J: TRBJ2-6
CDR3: CASSATSGRVPGANVLTF

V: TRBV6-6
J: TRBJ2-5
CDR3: CASSWGQGGLETQYF

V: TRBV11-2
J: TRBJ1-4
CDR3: CASSFPYEKLFF

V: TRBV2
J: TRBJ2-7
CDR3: CASTPARAAYEQYF

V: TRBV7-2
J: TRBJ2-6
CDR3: CASSPRTGTGANVLTF

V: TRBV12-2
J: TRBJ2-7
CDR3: CASRLAHQGTPYEQYF

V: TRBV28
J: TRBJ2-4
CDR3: CASSSPGGAKNIQYF

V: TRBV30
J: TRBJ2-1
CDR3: CASGPGDSFEQFF

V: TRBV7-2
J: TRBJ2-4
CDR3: CASSLEGAAKNIQYF

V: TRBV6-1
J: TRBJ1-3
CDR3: CASSVTSDRGGNTIYF

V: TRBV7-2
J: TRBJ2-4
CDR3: CASSPRQGGIQYF